This T cell receptor (beta chain) was sequenced for a study of blood T cell repertoires in COVID-19. The germline gives CDR1 MGHRA, CDR2 YSYEKL. Deletions cut 0 bases from V and 4 bases from J, with 9 bases between. The CDR3 loop spans 14 amino acids. The method was immunoSEQ multiplex PCR; TCRdb's version includes in-frame clones alone and lacks a portion of them. The sample has 150,000 to 200,000 clones, 70% to 85% seen once. The clonotype comes from an elderly woman with acute or convalescent COVID-19. The chain joins TRBV4-1 to TRBJ2-5; unclear D gene. Source material: peripheral blood. For the CDR3, the DNA is TGCGCCAGCAGCCAAGACAGGTTGGGAGAGACCCAGTACTTC. This translates into CASSQDRLGETQYF.